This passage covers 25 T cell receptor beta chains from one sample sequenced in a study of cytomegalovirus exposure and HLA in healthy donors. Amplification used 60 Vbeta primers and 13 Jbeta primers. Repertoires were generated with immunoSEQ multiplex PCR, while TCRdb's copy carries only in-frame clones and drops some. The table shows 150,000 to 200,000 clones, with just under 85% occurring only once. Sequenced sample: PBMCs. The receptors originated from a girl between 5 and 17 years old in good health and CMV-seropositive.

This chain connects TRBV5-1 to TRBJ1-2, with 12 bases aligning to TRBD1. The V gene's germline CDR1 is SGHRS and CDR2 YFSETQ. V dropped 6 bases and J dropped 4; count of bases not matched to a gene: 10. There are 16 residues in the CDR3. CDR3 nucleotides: TGCGCCAGCACCTGGGAGGGGACAGGGGGCAGCTATGGCTACACCTTC. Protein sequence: CASTWEGTGGSYGYTF. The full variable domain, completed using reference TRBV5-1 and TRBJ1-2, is KAGVTQTPRYLIKTRGQQVTLSCSPISGHRSVSWYQQTPGQGLQFLFEYFSETQRNKGNFPGRFSGRQFSNSRSEMNVSTLELGDSALYLCASTWEGTGGSYGYTFGSGTRLTVV.

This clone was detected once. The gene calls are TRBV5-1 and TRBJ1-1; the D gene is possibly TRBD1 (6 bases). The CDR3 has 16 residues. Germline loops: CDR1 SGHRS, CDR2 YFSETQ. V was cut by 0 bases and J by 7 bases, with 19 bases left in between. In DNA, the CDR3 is TGCGCCAGCAGCTTGGAGCCAGGGGACTACCGGATTGAAGCTTTCTTT. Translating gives CASSLEPGDYRIEAFF.

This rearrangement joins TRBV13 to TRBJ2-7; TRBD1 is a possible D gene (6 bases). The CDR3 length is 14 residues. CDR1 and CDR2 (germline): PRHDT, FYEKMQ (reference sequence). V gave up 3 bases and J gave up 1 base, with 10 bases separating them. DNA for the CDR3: TGTGCCAGCAGCTTCTCACAGGGTTCCTACGAGCAGTACTTC. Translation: CASSFSQGSYEQYF. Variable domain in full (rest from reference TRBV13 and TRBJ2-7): AAGVIQSPRHLIKEKRETATLKCYPIPRHDTVYWYQQGPGQDPQFLISFYEKMQSDKGSIPDRFSAQQFSDYHSELNMSSLELGDSALYFCASSFSQGSYEQYFGPGTRLTVT.

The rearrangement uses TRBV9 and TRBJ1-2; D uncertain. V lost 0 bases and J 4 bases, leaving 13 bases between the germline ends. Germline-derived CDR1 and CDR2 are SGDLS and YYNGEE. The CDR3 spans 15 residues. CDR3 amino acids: CASSVGGAIPYGYTF. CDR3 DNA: TGTGCCAGCAGCGTAGGCGGCGCGATACCCTATGGCTACACCTTC.

As DNA, the CDR3 is TGTGCCAGCAGCAAAATGGGGGGCTATGGCTACACCTTC. This codes for CASSKMGGYGYTF. The chain has TRBV5-4 and TRBJ1-2, with D maybe TRBD1 (5 bases). Germline V gives CDR1 SGHNT, CDR2 YYREEE (reference sequence). This CDR3 comprises 13 residues. The V and J ends lost 4 bases and 4 bases respectively, with 11 bases between them. Full variable domain (missing parts from reference TRBV5-4 and TRBJ1-2): ETGVTQSPTHLIKTRGQQVTLRCSSQSGHNTVSWYQQALGQGPQFIFQYYREEENGRGNFPPRFSGLQFPNYSSELNVNALELDDSALYLCASSKMGGYGYTFGSGTRLTVV.

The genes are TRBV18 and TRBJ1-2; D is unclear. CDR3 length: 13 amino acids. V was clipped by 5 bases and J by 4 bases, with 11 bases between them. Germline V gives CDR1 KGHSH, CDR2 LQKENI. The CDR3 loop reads CASSTGSPYGYTF. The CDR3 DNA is TGTGCCAGCTCAACGGGGTCACCCTATGGCTACACCTTC.

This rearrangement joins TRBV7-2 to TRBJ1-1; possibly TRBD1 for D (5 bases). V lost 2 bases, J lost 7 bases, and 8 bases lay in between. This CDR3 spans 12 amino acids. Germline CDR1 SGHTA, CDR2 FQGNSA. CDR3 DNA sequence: TGTGCCAGCAGCTTACAGGGATATGAAGCTTTCTTT. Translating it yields CASSLQGYEAFF.

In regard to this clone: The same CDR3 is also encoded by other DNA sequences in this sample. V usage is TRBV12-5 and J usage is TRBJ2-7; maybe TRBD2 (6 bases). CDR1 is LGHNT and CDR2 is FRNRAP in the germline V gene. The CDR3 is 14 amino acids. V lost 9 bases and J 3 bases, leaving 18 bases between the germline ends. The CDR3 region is CASLKRGSFYEQYF. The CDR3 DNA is TGTGCTAGCCTAAAACGGGGGTCTTTCTACGAGCAGTACTTC.

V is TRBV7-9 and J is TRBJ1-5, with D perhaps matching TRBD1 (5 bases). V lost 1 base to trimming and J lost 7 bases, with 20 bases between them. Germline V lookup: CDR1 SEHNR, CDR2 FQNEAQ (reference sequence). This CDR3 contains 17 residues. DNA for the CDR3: TGTGCCAGCAGCTTAGGTTGGGTCGGGGGGGTGGTACAGCCCCAGCATTTT. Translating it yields CASSLGWVGGVVQPQHF. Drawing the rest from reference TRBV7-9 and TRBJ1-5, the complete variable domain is DTGVSQNPRHKITKRGQNVTFRCDPISEHNRLYWYRQTLGQGPEFLTYFQNEAQLEKSRLLSDRFSAERPKGSFSTLEIQRTEQGDSAMYLCASSLGWVGGVVQPQHFGDGTRLSIL.

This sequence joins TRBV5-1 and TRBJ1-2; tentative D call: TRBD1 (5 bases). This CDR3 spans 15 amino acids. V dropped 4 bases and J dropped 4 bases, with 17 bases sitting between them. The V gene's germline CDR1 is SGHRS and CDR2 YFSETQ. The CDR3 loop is CASSAQPGEGYGYTF. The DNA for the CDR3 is TGCGCCAGCAGCGCTCAACCGGGGGAGGGCTATGGCTACACCTTC.

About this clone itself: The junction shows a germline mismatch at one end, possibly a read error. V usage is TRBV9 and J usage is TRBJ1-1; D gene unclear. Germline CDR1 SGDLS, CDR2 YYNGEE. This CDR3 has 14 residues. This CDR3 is CASSPHPTNTEALF. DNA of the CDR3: TGTGCCAGCAGCCCCCACCCTACTAACACTGAAGCTCTCTTT.

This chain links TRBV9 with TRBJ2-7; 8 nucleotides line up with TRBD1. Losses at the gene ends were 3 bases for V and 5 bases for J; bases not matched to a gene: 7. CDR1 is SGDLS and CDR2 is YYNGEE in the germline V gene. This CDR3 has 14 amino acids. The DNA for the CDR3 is TGTGCCAGCAGCGCCCGACAGGGGTCCCACGAGCAGTACTTC. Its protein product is CASSARQGSHEQYF. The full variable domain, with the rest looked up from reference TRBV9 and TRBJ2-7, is DSGVTQTPKHLITATGQRVTLRCSPRSGDLSVYWYQQSLDQGLQFLIQYYNGEERAKGNILERFSAQQFPDLHSELNLSSLELGDSALYFCASSARQGSHEQYFGPGTRLTVT.

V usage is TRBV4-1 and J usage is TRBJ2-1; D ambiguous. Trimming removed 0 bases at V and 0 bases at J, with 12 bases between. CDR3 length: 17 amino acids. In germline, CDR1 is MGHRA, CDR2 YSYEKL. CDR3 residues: CASSQDPTASSYNEQFF. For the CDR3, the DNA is TGCGCCAGCAGCCAAGATCCGACCGCTAGCTCCTACAATGAGCAGTTCTTC.

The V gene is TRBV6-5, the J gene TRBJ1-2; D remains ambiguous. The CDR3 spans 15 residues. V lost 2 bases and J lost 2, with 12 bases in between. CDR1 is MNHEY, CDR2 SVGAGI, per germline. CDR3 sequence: CASSYEGGPNYGYTF. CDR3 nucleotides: TGTGCCAGCAGTTACGAGGGAGGGCCGAACTATGGCTACACCTTC.

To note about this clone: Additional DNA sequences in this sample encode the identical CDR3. The CDR3 DNA reads TGTGCCAGCAGTTTGGGAGGGAACTACGAGCAGTACTTC. It specifies CASSLGGNYEQYF. This chain joins TRBV27 and TRBJ2-7; 7 nucleotides agree with TRBD2. This CDR3 has 13 amino acids. CDR1 and CDR2 from the germline V gene are MNHEY and SMNVEV (reference sequence). J lost 3 bases, V lost 3 bases, and 2 bases had no gene match.

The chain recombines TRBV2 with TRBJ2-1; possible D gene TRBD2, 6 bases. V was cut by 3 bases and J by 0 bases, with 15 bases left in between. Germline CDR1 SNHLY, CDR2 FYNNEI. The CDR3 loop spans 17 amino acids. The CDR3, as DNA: TGTGCCAGCAGTGACGTGGAGGGTTTCCTCTCCTACAATGAGCAGTTCTTC. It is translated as CASSDVEGFLSYNEQFF.

CDR3 amino acids: CASIQRGGDEQFF. CDR3 bases: TGTGCCAGTATTCAGCGGGGGGGCGATGAGCAGTTCTTC. This sequence joins TRBV19 and TRBJ2-1; TRBD2 matches 10 bases. V lost 7 bases and J lost 8; bases outside the gene matches: 5. There are 13 residues in the CDR3. Germline V gene lookup returns CDR1 LNHDA and CDR2 SQIVND (reference sequence).

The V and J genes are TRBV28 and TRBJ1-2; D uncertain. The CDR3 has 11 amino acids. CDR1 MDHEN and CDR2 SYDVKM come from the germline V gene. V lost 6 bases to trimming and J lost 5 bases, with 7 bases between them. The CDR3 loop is CASRFIYGYTF. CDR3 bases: TGTGCCAGCAGATTTATTTATGGCTACACCTTC.

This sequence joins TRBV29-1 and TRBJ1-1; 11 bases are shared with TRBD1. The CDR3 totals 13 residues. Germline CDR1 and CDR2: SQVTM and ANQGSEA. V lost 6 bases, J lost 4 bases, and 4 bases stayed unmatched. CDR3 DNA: TGCAGCGTCCCCGGGACAGGGGGCACTGAAGCTTTCTTT. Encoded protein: CSVPGTGGTEAFF.

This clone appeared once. In nucleotides, the CDR3 is TGTGCCAGCAGCACGGGACTATTTAATTCACCCCTCCACTTT. Its protein is CASSTGLFNSPLHF. The chain carries TRBV27 and TRBJ1-6; D perhaps matches TRBD1 (5 bases). Germline lookup yields CDR1 MNHEY and CDR2 SMNVEV (reference sequence). This CDR3 comprises 14 residues. With 6 bases removed from V and 6 bases from J, the gap between germline ends came to 12 bases.

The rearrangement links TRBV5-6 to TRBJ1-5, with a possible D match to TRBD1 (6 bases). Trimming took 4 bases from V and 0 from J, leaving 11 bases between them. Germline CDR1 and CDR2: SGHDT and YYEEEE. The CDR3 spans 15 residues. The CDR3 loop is CASSKGQYSNQPQHF. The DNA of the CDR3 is TGTGCCAGCAGCAAGGGACAATATAGCAATCAGCCCCAGCATTTT. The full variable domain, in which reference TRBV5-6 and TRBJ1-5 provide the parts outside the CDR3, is DAGVTQSPTHLIKTRGQQVTLRCSPKSGHDTVSWYQQALGQGPQFIFQYYEEEERQRGNFPDRFSGHQFPNYSSELNVNALLLGDSALYLCASSKGQYSNQPQHFGDGTRLSIL.

This chain's CDR3 is CASSSPGGITYEQYF. The CDR3 nucleotides read TGTGCCAGCAGCTCCCCAGGTGGAATCACCTACGAGCAGTACTTC. The chain combines TRBV11-3 with TRBJ2-7; no clear D. In germline, CDR1 is SGHNT, CDR2 YENEEA. Trimming removed 4 bases at V and 2 bases at J, with 15 bases between. This CDR3 has 15 residues. Looking up the rest from reference TRBV11-3 and TRBJ2-7 gives the full variable domain: EAGVVQSPRYKIIEKKQPVAFWCNPISGHNTLYWYLQNLGQGPELLIRYENEEAVDDSQLPKDRFSAERLKGVDSTLKIQPAELGDSAVYLCASSSPGGITYEQYFGPGTRLTVT.

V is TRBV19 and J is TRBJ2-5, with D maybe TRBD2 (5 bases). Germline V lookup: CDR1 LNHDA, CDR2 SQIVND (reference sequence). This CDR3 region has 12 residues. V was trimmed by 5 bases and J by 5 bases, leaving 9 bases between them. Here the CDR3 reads CASSSTGETQYF. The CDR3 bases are TGTGCCAGTAGTTCAACGGGGGAGACCCAGTACTTC.

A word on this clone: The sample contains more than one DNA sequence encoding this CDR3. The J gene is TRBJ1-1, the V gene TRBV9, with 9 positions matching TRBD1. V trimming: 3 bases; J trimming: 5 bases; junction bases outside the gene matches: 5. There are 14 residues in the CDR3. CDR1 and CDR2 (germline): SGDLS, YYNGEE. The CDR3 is CASSGRQGGTEAFF. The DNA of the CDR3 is TGTGCCAGCAGCGGCAGACAGGGGGGAACTGAAGCTTTCTTT.

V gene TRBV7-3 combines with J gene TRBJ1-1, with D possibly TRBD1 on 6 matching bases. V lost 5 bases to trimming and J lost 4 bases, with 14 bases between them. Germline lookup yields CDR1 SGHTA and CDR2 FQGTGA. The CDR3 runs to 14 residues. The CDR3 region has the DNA TGTGCCAGCAGCCCCCTCCCAGGGGTCACTGAAGCTTTCTTT. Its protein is CASSPLPGVTEAFF.